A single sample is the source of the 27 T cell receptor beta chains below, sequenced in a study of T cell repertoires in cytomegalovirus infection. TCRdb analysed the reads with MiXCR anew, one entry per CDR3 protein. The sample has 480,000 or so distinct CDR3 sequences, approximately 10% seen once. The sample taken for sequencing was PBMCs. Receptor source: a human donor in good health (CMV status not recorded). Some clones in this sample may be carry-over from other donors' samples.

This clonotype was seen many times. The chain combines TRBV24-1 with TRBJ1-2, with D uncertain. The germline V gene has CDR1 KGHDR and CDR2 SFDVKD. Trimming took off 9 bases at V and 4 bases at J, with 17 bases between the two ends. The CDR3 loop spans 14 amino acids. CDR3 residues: CATLKREAGYGYTF. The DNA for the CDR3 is TGTGCCACCCTCAAAAGGGAGGCGGGCTATGGCTACACCTTC.

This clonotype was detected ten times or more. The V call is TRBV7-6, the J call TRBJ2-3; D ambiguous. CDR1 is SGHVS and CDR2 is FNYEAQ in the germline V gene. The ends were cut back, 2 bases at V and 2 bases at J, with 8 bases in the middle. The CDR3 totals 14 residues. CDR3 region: CASSLLTLTDTQYF. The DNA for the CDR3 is TGTGCCAGCAGCTTACTAACCCTCACAGATACGCAGTATTTT.

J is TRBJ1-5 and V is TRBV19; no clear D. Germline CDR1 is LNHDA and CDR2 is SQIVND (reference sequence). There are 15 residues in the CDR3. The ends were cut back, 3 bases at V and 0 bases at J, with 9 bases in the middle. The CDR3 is CASSMSRTSNQPQHF. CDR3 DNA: TGTGCCAGTAGTATGAGCAGGACTAGCAATCAGCCCCAGCATTTT.

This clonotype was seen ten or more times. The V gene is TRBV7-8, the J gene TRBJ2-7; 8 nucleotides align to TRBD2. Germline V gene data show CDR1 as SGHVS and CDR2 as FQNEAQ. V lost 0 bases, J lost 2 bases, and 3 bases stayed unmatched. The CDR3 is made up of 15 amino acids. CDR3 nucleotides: TGTGCCAGCAGCTTAGCTACTAGCGGCCCCTACGAGCAGTACTTC. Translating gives CASSLATSGPYEQYF.

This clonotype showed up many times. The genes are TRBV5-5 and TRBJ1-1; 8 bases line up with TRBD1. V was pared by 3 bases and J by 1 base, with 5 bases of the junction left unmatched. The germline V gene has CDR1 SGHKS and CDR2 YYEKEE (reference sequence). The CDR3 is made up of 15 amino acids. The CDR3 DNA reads TGTGCCAGCAGCTGGGCGGACAGGGCGAACACTGAAGCTTTCTTT. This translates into CASSWADRANTEAFF.

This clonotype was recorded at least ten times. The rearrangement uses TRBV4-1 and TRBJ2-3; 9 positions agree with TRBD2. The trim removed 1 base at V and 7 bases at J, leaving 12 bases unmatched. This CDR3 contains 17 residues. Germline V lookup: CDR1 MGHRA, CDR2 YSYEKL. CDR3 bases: TGCGCCAGCAGCCAAGGACGGGCGGGAGGGGTCGGAAATACGCAGTATTTT. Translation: CASSQGRAGGVGNTQYF.

The DNA of the CDR3 is TGTGCCAGCAGCTCGGGACTAGGGTACAATGAGCAGTTCTTC. Translating it yields CASSSGLGYNEQFF. The gene calls are TRBV11-3 and TRBJ2-1, with 8 bases fitting TRBD2. The V segment lost 4 bases and the J segment 4 bases; nucleotides outside the gene matches: 3. The CDR3 spans 14 residues. Germline loops: CDR1 SGHNT, CDR2 YENEEA.

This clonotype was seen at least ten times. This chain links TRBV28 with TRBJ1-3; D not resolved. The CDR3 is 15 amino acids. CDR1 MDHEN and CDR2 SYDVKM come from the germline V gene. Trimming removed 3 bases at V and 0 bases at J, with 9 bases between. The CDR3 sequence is CASSFNSHSGNTIYF. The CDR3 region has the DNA TGTGCCAGCAGTTTCAACAGCCACTCTGGAAACACCATATATTTT.

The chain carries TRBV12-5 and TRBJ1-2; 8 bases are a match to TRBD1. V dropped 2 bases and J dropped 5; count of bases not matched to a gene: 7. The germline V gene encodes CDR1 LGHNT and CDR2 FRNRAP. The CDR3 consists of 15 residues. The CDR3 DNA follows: TGTGCTAGTGGTTTGTCTTGGGACAGGAAATATGGCTACACCTTC. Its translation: CASGLSWDRKYGYTF.

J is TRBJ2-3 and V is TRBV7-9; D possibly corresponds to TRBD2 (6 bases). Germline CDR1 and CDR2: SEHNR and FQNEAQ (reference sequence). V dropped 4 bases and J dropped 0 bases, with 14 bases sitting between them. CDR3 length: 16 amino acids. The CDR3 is CASSSNLLASTDTQYF. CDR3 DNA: TGTGCCAGCAGCTCCAACTTACTAGCAAGCACAGATACGCAGTATTTT.

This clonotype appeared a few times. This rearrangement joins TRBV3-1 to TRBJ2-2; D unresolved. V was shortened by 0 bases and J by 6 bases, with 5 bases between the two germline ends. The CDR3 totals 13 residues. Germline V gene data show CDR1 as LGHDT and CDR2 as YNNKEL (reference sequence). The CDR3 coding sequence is TGTGCCAGCAGCCAAGAACCACCCGGGGAGCTGTTTTTT. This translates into CASSQEPPGELFF.

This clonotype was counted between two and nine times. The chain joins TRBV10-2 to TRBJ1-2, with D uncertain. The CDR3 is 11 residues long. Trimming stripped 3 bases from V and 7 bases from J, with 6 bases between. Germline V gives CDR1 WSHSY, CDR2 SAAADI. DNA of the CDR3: TGCGCCAGCAGTGATCGATCTGGCTACACCTTC. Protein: CASSDRSGYTF.

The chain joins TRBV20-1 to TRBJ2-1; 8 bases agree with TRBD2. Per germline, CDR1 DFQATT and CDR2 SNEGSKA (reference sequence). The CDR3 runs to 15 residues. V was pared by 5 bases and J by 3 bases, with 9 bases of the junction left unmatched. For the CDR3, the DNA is TGCAGTGCTTCCCCTAGCGGGCACCACTACAATGAGCAGTTCTTC. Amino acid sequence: CSASPSGHHYNEQFF.

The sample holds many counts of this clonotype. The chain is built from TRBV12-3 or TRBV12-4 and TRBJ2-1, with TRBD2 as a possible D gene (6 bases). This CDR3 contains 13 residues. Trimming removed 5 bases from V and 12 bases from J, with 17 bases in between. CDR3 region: CASSPYGGFGQFF. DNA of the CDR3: TGTGCCAGCAGTCCCTATGGGGGGTTTGGGCAGTTCTTC.

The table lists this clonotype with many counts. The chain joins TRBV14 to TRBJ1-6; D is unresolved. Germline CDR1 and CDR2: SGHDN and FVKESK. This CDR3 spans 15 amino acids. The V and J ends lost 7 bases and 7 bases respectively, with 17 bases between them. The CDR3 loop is CASTPGSLTNSPLHF. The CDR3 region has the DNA TGTGCCAGCACCCCGGGCAGCCTGACAAATTCACCCCTCCACTTT.

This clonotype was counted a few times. The CDR3 DNA reads TGCAGTGCTAGAGATATGGATACCGAGACCCAGTACTTC. This gives the protein CSARDMDTETQYF. The V and J genes are TRBV20-1 and TRBJ2-5; no definite D call. Germline V gives CDR1 DFQATT, CDR2 SNEGSKA (reference sequence). The CDR3 spans 13 residues. The ends were cut back, 0 bases at V and 5 bases at J, with 10 bases in the middle.

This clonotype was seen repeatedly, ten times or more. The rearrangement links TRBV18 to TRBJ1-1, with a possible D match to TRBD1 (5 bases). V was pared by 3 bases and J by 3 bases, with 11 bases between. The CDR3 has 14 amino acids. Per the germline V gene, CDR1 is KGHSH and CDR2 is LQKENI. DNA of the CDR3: TGTGCCAGCTCACCCTTGAGGGGTCACACTGAAGCTTTCTTT. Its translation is CASSPLRGHTEAFF.

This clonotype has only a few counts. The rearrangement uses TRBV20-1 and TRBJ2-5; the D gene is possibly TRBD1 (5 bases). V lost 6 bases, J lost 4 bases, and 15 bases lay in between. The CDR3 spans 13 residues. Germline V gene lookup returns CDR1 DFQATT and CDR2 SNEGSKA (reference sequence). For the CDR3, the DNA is TGCAGTGCACCCGACAGTATCGTAGAGACCCAGTACTTC. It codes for CSAPDSIVETQYF.

This CDR3 is CSARPGRGNNSPLHF. The CDR3 nucleotides are TGCAGTGCTAGACCGGGACGGGGCAACAATTCACCCCTCCACTTT. The rearrangement links TRBV20-1 to TRBJ1-6; weak D call: TRBD1 (5 bases). This CDR3 has 15 residues. Germline V gene data show CDR1 as DFQATT and CDR2 as SNEGSKA (reference sequence). V was pared by 2 bases and J by 7 bases, with 15 bases between.

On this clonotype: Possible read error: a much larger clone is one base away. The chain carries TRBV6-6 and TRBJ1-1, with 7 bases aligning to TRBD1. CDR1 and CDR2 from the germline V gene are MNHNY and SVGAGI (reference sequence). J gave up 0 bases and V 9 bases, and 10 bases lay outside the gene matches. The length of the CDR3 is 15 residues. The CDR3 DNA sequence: TGTGCCAGTGGGAAGACCGGGACAGTGAACACTGAAGCTTTCTTT. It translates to CASGKTGTVNTEAFF.

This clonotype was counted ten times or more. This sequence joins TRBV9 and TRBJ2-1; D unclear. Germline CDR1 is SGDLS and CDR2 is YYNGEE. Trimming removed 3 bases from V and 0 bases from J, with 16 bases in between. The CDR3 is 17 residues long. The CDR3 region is CASSGSLLPLSYNEQFF. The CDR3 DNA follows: TGTGCCAGCAGCGGCTCTTTGCTCCCCCTCTCCTACAATGAGCAGTTCTTC.

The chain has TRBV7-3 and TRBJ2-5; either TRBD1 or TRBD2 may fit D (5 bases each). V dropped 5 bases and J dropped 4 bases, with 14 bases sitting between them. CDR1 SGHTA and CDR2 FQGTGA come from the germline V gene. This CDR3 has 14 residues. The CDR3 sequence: CASSPGNGGETQYF. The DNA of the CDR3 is TGTGCCAGCAGCCCCGGGAATGGGGGAGAGACCCAGTACTTC.

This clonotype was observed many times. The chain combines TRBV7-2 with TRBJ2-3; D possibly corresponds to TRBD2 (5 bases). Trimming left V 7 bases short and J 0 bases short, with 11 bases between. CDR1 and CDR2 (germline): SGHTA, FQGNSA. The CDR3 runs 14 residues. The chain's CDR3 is CASKSGISTDTQYF. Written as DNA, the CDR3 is TGTGCCAGCAAATCGGGGATTAGCACAGATACGCAGTATTTT.

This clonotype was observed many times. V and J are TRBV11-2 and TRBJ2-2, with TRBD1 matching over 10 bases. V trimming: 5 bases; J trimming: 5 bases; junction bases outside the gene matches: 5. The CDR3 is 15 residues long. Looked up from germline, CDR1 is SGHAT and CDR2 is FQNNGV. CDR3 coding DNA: TGTGCCAGCAGCACCCGGGACAGGGGAACCGGGGAGCTGTTTTTT. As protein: CASSTRDRGTGELFF.

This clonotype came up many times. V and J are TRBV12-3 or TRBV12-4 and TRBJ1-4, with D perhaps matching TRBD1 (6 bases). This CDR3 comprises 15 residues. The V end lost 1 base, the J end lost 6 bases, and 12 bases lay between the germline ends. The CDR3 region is CASSLVSRGYEKLFF. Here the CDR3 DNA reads TGTGCCAGCAGTTTAGTTTCCAGGGGATATGAAAAACTGTTTTTT.

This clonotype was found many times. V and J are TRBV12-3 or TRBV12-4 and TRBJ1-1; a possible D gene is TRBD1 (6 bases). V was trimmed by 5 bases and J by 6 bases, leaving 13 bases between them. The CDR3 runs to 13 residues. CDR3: CASSLQQGPEAFF. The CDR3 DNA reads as TGTGCCAGCAGTCTTCAACAGGGACCTGAAGCTTTCTTT.

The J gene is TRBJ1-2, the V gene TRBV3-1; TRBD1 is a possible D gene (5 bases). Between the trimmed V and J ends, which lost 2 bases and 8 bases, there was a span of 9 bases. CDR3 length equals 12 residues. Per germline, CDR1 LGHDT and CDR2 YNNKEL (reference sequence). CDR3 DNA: TGTGCCAGCAGCCAACAGGGTAAAGGCTACACCTTC. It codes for CASSQQGKGYTF.